This T cell receptor beta chain was recorded in a study of yellow fever vaccine responses in identical twins. The CDR3 totals 13 residues. The germline V gene encodes CDR1 MGHRA and CDR2 YSYEKL. Trimming took off 0 bases at V and 7 bases at J, with 9 bases between the two ends. A single record per CDR3 protein comes from TCRdb applying MiXCR to the RT-PCR reads. The sample includes 800 to 1,000 distinct CDR3 sequences, around 83% of them seen just once. Sample: T cells from blood (PBMCs), unsorted or a sorted subset (not recorded which), taken before or after yellow fever vaccination (not recorded which). The receptor's source is a female donor who received the yellow fever vaccine. J is TRBJ1-1 and V is TRBV4-1; no firm D call. The CDR3 sequence: CASSQETRVEAFF. The CDR3 DNA sequence: TGCGCCAGCAGCCAAGAAACTAGGGTTGAAGCTTTCTTT.